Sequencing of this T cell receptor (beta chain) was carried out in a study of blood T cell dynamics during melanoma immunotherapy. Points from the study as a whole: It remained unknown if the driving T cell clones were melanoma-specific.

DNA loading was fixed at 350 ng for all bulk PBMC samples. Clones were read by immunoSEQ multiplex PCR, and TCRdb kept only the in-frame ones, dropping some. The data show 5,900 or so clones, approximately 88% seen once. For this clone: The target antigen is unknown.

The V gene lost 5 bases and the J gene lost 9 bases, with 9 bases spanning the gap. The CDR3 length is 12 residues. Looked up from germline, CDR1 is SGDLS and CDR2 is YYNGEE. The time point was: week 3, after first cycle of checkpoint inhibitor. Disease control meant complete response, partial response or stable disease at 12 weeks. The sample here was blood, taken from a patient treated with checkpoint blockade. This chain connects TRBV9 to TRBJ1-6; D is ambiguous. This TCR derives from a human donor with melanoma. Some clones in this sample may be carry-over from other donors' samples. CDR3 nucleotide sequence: TGTGCCAGCAGGGATGATGGTTCACCCCTCCACTTT. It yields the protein CASRDDGSPLHF.